A selection of T cell receptor beta chains follows, all from one sample in a study of shared clonotypes between healthy human individuals. TCRdb's copy holds only in-frame clones and misses some; the assay was immunoSEQ multiplex PCR. The data hold more than 900,000 clones, with around three quarters observed a single time. The sample was memory CD4+ T cells from PBMCs. All receptors derive from a man aged 18 to 29 in good health. Some clones in this sample may be carry-over from other donors' samples. Each CDR3 is given without its conserved first and last residue.

v_call: TRBV5-1
j_call: TRBJ2-7
cdr3_aa: ASSPATSGSYEQY

v_call: TRBV7-3
j_call: TRBJ2-2
cdr3_aa: ASSQGLAGAGELF

v_call: TRBV29-1
j_call: TRBJ1-4
cdr3_aa: SVGGSQSNEKLF

v_call: TRBV4-2
j_call: TRBJ1-5
cdr3_aa: ASSQEGQGPQPQH

v_call: TRBV30
j_call: TRBJ1-5
cdr3_aa: AWSVGGLNQH

v_call: TRBV18
j_call: TRBJ2-7
cdr3_aa: ASSPPVGEQY

v_call: TRBV11-2
j_call: TRBJ1-1
cdr3_aa: ASSSGFEAF

v_call: TRBV28
j_call: TRBJ2-5
cdr3_aa: ASNLDGGETQY

v_call: TRBV9
j_call: TRBJ1-5
cdr3_aa: ASSVAGQANQPQH

v_call: TRBV6-6
j_call: TRBJ1-2
cdr3_aa: ASSPTGDKANYGYT

v_call: TRBV11-3
j_call: TRBJ2-7
cdr3_aa: ASSLAAAYEQY

v_call: TRBV28
j_call: TRBJ2-1
cdr3_aa: ASSLGREAYNEQF

v_call: TRBV5-4
j_call: TRBJ1-2
cdr3_aa: ASSSPGQGQIGYT

v_call: TRBV5-1
j_call: TRBJ2-7
cdr3_aa: ASSWTGFSDEQY

v_call: TRBV6-6
j_call: TRBJ1-2
cdr3_aa: ASSRQGAYGYT

v_call: TRBV28
j_call: TRBJ2-7
cdr3_aa: ASSPNRGGSYEQY

v_call: TRBV7-8
j_call: TRBJ2-1
cdr3_aa: ASSLGLHNEQF

v_call: TRBV6-5
j_call: TRBJ2-1
cdr3_aa: ASSYSQPLDNEQF

v_call: TRBV14
j_call: TRBJ2-7
cdr3_aa: ASSQLGDYEQY

v_call: TRBV5-4
j_call: TRBJ2-1
cdr3_aa: ASSYGRAGYNEQF

v_call: TRBV11-3
j_call: TRBJ1-2
cdr3_aa: ASSPTTSTGGYT

v_call: TRBV7-8
j_call: TRBJ2-7
cdr3_aa: ASSPNEQY

v_call: TRBV7-8
j_call: TRBJ2-1
cdr3_aa: ASSLGGSGSYNEQF

v_call: TRBV28
j_call: TRBJ1-1
cdr3_aa: ASSHGREVEAF

v_call: TRBV5-1
j_call: TRBJ2-1
cdr3_aa: ASSLLAGNEQF

v_call: TRBV7-8
j_call: TRBJ2-3
cdr3_aa: ASSSERTFRDTQY

v_call: TRBV6-5
j_call: TRBJ1-2
cdr3_aa: ATMGGGYLKGYT

v_call: TRBV18
j_call: TRBJ1-3
cdr3_aa: ASSLGTAGSGNTIY

v_call: TRBV7-2
j_call: TRBJ1-2
cdr3_aa: ASSLRGLGYT

v_call: TRBV19
j_call: TRBJ1-5
cdr3_aa: ASSIPGTAIQPQH

v_call: TRBV28
j_call: TRBJ1-1
cdr3_aa: ASSFRTGGFGNTEAF

v_call: TRBV2
j_call: TRBJ1-1
cdr3_aa: ASRDRGGPSEAF

v_call: TRBV29-1
j_call: TRBJ2-5
cdr3_aa: SAGGGGQETQY

v_call: TRBV4-2
j_call: TRBJ2-3
cdr3_aa: ASSQGGGLETDTQY

v_call: TRBV5-1
j_call: TRBJ2-1
cdr3_aa: ASSSQGLGNEQF

v_call: TRBV15
j_call: TRBJ2-7
cdr3_aa: ATSRDYRGSTYEQY

v_call: TRBV15
j_call: TRBJ2-5
cdr3_aa: ATSRGSQETQY

v_call: TRBV28
j_call: TRBJ2-7
cdr3_aa: ASRPATGLPLEQY

v_call: TRBV5-1
j_call: TRBJ1-1
cdr3_aa: ASGIDSSGTEAF

v_call: TRBV5-1
j_call: TRBJ2-2
cdr3_aa: ASAPLAGLNTGELF

v_call: TRBV7-9
j_call: TRBJ2-5
cdr3_aa: ASSLLGEGEETQY

v_call: TRBV7-9
j_call: TRBJ1-1
cdr3_aa: ASRFGVLTEAF

v_call: TRBV5-1
j_call: TRBJ2-5
cdr3_aa: ASSKDWGKETQY

v_call: TRBV11-1
j_call: TRBJ2-1
cdr3_aa: ASSLGRERRRNEQF

v_call: TRBV30
j_call: TRBJ2-2
cdr3_aa: AWLRGSGIITGELF

v_call: TRBV7-3
j_call: TRBJ2-3
cdr3_aa: ASTSGENADTQY

v_call: TRBV5-1
j_call: TRBJ2-7
cdr3_aa: ASSFLGGTGDHEQY

v_call: TRBV12-1
j_call: TRBJ2-5
cdr3_aa: ASSPITGAGETQY

v_call: TRBV5-1
j_call: TRBJ1-1
cdr3_aa: ASSRPGTPNTEAF

v_call: TRBV7-3
j_call: TRBJ1-5
cdr3_aa: ASSQGGGQPQH

v_call: TRBV5-1
j_call: TRBJ2-7
cdr3_aa: ASSFDRGSAYEQY

v_call: TRBV5-1
j_call: TRBJ1-2
cdr3_aa: ASSLAFGQNDYGYT

v_call: TRBV7-2
j_call: TRBJ1-2
cdr3_aa: ASSLRREGGYGYT

v_call: TRBV5-1
j_call: TRBJ2-3
cdr3_aa: ASSPGLAGHTDTQY

v_call: TRBV6-6
j_call: TRBJ2-7
cdr3_aa: ASTLDRTYEQY

v_call: TRBV5-1
j_call: TRBJ2-1
cdr3_aa: ASSLQGGEVNEQF

v_call: TRBV5-1
j_call: TRBJ1-2
cdr3_aa: ASSGTGQIPGGYT

v_call: TRBV2
j_call: TRBJ2-3
cdr3_aa: ASTEGAGTDTQY